A single sample gave rise to the 11 T cell receptor beta chains below, sequenced in a study of T cell repertoires in cytomegalovirus infection. TCRdb analysed the reads with MiXCR anew, one entry per CDR3 protein. The profile shows about 260,000 distinct CDR3 sequences, approximately 8.3% of them singletons. Sequenced material: PBMCs. All receptors come from a human donor in good health (CMV status not recorded). Some clones in this sample may be carry-over from other donors' samples.

V usage is TRBV2 and J usage is TRBJ2-4; a possible D gene is TRBD1 (5 bases). Trimming left V 8 bases short and J 0 bases short, with 14 bases between. This CDR3 has 15 amino acids. CDR1 and CDR2 (germline): SNHLY, FYNNEI. CDR3 bases: TGTGCCAGCCAGGGTGGTTTGATAGCCAAAAACATTCAGTACTTC. Its protein is CASQGGLIAKNIQYF.

This clonotype was recorded many times. The chain employs TRBV7-2 and TRBJ1-1; D may be TRBD1 (6 bases). Trimming pared 5 bases from V and 1 base from J, leaving 11 bases between. The germline V gene encodes CDR1 SGHTA and CDR2 FQGNSA. There are 14 residues in the CDR3. This chain's CDR3 is CASSDRWRNTEAFF. CDR3 in DNA: TGTGCCAGCAGCGACAGGTGGCGGAACACTGAAGCTTTCTTT.

This clonotype was seen more than once but under ten times. The chain has TRBV29-1 and TRBJ2-1; D call uncertain. The CDR3 runs 11 residues. The germline gives CDR1 SQVTM, CDR2 ANQGSEA. V lost 7 bases and J 6 bases, leaving 10 bases between the germline ends. DNA for the CDR3: TGCAGCGAAATCGTCAGCAATGAGCAGTTCTTC. It translates to CSEIVSNEQFF.

This clonotype was observed many times. The chain joins TRBV7-2 to TRBJ1-1, with TRBD1 matching over 7 bases. After removal of 5 bases from V and 4 bases from J, the junction contained 7 bases not matched to a gene. The CDR3 has 14 amino acids. Germline V gives CDR1 SGHTA, CDR2 FQGNSA. CDR3 region: CASSPRQGVTEAFF. DNA of the CDR3: TGTGCCAGCAGCCCGAGACAGGGTGTCACTGAAGCTTTCTTT. Supplemented by reference TRBV7-2 and TRBJ1-1, the full variable domain reads GAGVSQSPSNKVTEKGKDVELRCDPISGHTALYWYRQSLGQGLEFLIYFQGNSAPDKSGLPSDRFSAERTGGSVSTLTIQRTQQEDSAVYLCASSPRQGVTEAFFGQGTRLTVV.

This clonotype occurred many times. This chain uses TRBV7-2 with TRBJ1-2; D perhaps matches TRBD1 (6 bases). The CDR3 has 16 residues. V lost 1 base, J lost 12 bases, and 24 bases lay in between. Germline CDR1 reads SGHTA; CDR2 reads FQGNSA. The CDR3: CASSLELGGPIEVDTF. Here the CDR3 DNA reads TGTGCCAGCAGCTTAGAGCTGGGGGGCCCAATAGAAGTGGACACCTTC.

This clonotype was recorded at least ten times. The chain has TRBV4-2 and TRBJ2-7; D gene uncertain. The ends were cut back, 0 bases at V and 3 bases at J, with 3 bases in the middle. This CDR3 comprises 12 residues. Germline CDR1 LGHNA, CDR2 YNFKEQ. The CDR3 bases are TGTGCCAGCAGCCAAGACAGCTACGAGCAGTACTTC. Translation gives CASSQDSYEQYF.

This clonotype was detected many times. V and J are TRBV7-2 and TRBJ2-2; 9 bases match TRBD2. Germline lookup yields CDR1 SGHTA and CDR2 FQGNSA. J lost 7 bases, V lost 1 base, and 10 bases had no gene match. The CDR3 has 17 amino acids. This CDR3 is CASSLERLAGSNGELFF. The CDR3 bases are TGTGCCAGCAGCTTAGAGAGGCTAGCGGGGAGTAACGGGGAGCTGTTTTTT.

This clonotype was counted many times. This chain connects TRBV7-2 to TRBJ1-2, with a tentative D call TRBD1 (6 bases). V was pared by 0 bases and J by 7 bases, with 12 bases between. CDR1 is SGHTA, CDR2 FQGNSA, per germline. There are 14 residues in the CDR3. The CDR3 sequence: CASSLAGAMAGYTF. The CDR3 DNA is TGTGCCAGCAGCTTAGCGGGGGCGATGGCTGGCTACACCTTC.

Points on this clonotype: With a much larger clone just one base away, this may be a read error. This rearrangement joins TRBV6-2 or TRBV6-3 to TRBJ1-2; D remains unclear. Germline CDR1 and CDR2: MNHEY and SVGEGT. The CDR3 spans 14 residues. In nucleotides, the CDR3 is TGTGCCAGCACTCTCAAGGGCGGTAACTATGCCTACACCTTC. Amino acid sequence: CASTLKGGNYAYTF.

This clonotype was observed at least ten times. The CDR3 region is CASSSQGGLAGGFHEQYF. CDR3 nucleotides: TGTGCCAGCAGCTCCCAGGGGGGACTAGCGGGAGGATTCCACGAGCAGTACTTC. The gene calls are TRBV7-2 and TRBJ2-7; 15 positions agree with TRBD2. V was pared by 4 bases and J by 5 bases, with 12 bases of the junction left unmatched. The CDR3 has 18 residues. Germline loops: CDR1 SGHTA, CDR2 FQGNSA.

This clonotype was observed at least ten times. This sequence joins TRBV7-2 and TRBJ1-2, with unresolved D. Per the germline V gene, CDR1 is SGHTA and CDR2 is FQGNSA. Between the trimmed V and J ends, which lost 5 bases and 4 bases, there was a span of 11 bases. CDR3 length equals 13 residues. The CDR3 DNA follows: TGTGCCAGCAGCCCCCTCGCGGGCTATGGCTACACCTTC. This gives the protein CASSPLAGYGYTF.